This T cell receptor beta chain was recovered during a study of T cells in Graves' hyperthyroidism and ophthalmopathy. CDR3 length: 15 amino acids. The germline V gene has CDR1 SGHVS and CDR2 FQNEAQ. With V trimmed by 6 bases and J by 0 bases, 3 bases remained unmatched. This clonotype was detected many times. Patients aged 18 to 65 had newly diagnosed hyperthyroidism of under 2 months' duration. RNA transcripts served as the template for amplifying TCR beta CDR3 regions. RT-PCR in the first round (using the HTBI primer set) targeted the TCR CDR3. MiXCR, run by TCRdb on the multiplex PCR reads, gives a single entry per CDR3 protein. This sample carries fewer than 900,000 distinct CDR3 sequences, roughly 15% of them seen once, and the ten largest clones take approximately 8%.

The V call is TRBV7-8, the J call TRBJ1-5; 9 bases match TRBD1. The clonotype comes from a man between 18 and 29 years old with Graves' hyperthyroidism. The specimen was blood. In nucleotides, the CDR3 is TGTGCCAGCAGGGAGACAGGGGGTAGCAATCAGCCCCAGCATTTT. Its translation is CASRETGGSNQPQHF.